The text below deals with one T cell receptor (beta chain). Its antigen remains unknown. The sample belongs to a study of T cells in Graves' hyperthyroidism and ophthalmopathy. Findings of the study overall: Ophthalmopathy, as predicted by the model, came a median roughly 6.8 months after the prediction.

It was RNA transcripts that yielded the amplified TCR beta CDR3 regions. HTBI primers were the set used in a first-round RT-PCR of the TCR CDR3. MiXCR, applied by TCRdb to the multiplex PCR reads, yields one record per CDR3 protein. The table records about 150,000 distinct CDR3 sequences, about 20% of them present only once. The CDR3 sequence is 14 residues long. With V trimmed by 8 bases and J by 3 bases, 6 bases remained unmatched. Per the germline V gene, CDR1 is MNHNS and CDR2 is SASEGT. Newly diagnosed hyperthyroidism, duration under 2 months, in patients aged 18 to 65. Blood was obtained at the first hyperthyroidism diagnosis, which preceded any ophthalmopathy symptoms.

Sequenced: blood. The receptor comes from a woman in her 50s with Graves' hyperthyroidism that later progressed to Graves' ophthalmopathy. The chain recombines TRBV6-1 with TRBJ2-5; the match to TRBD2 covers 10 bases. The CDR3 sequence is CASRELAGKETQYF. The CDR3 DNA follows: TGTGCCAGCCGCGAACTAGCGGGAAAAGAGACCCAGTACTTC.